This is a list of T cell receptor beta chains from one sample in a study of blood T cell repertoires in COVID-19. Data came from immunoSEQ multiplex PCR; TCRdb stores just in-frame clones and leaves some out. The table lists 15,000 to 20,000 clones, 85% to 95% of them singletons. Sequenced material: peripheral blood. The receptor source for this set is a human donor in a cohort sampled during active COVID-19. CDR3s include the opening cysteine and the closing phenylalanine or tryptophan. The D gene is left open where the match is weak. Clone sizes are given selectively: once, few, many, or a class where the clone is expanded.

len: 13; v_gene: TRBV5-8; abundance: .; d_gene: .; j_gene: TRBJ1-1; CDR3aa: CASSYTTGSGAFF; CDR3nt: TGTGCCAGCAGCTATACTACAGGATCGGGAGCTTTCTTT
len: 13; v_gene: TRBV12-3/TRBV12-4; abundance: .; d_gene: .; j_gene: TRBJ1-2; CDR3aa: CASSSARGYGYTF; CDR3nt: TGTGCCAGCAGTTCTGCCAGGGGCTATGGCTACACCTTC
len: 12; v_gene: TRBV5-6; abundance: .; d_gene: .; j_gene: TRBJ1-2; CDR3aa: CASSLFYYGYTF; CDR3nt: TGTGCCAGCAGCTTGTTCTACTATGGCTACACCTTC
len: 15; v_gene: TRBV5-1; abundance: .; d_gene: TRBD1; j_gene: TRBJ1-2; CDR3aa: CASGYMTGTLYGYTF; CDR3nt: TGCGCCAGCGGATACATGACAGGGACCCTCTATGGCTACACCTTC
len: 17; v_gene: TRBV27; abundance: .; d_gene: .; j_gene: TRBJ1-5; CDR3aa: CASRPLGDYNSNQPQHF; CDR3nt: TGTGCCAGCAGGCCCTTAGGGGACTATAATAGCAATCAGCCCCAGCATTTT
len: 11; v_gene: TRBV28; abundance: .; d_gene: .; j_gene: TRBJ1-2; CDR3aa: CASSSRDGYTF; CDR3nt: TGTGCCAGCAGTTCCAGGGATGGCTACACCTTC
len: 13; v_gene: TRBV11-2; abundance: .; d_gene: TRBD1; j_gene: TRBJ1-1; CDR3aa: CASSLEGQGETFF; CDR3nt: TGTGCCAGCAGCTTAGAGGGACAGGGTGAAACTTTCTTT
len: 16; v_gene: TRBV28; abundance: .; d_gene: .; j_gene: TRBJ1-2; CDR3aa: CASSTPRHGLGYGYTF; CDR3nt: TGTGCCAGCAGCACCCCCCGTCACGGACTTGGTTATGGCTACACCTTC
len: 16; v_gene: TRBV19; abundance: .; d_gene: .; j_gene: TRBJ2-1; CDR3aa: CASSILESPGYNEQFF; CDR3nt: TGTGCCAGTAGTATACTGGAGAGTCCTGGCTACAATGAGCAGTTCTTC
len: 17; v_gene: TRBV21-1; abundance: .; d_gene: .; j_gene: TRBJ2-2; CDR3aa: CASSDTEREGNTGELFF; CDR3nt: TGTGCCAGCAGCGACACCGAGCGGGAGGGGAACACCGGGGAGCTGTTTTTT
len: 14; v_gene: TRBV7-6; abundance: .; d_gene: .; j_gene: TRBJ1-2; CDR3aa: CASSLARGDYGYTF; CDR3nt: TGTGCCAGCAGCTTAGCGCGGGGGGACTATGGCTACACCTTC
len: 15; v_gene: TRBV4-1; abundance: .; d_gene: TRBD1; j_gene: TRBJ2-7; CDR3aa: CASSQDRGMGNEQYF; CDR3nt: TGCGCCAGCAGCCAAGACAGGGGGATGGGCAACGAGCAGTACTTC
len: 13; v_gene: TRBV25-1; abundance: .; d_gene: .; j_gene: TRBJ1-5; CDR3aa: CASSDRQNQPQHF; CDR3nt: TGTGCCAGCAGTGACCGACAGAATCAGCCCCAGCATTTT
len: 15; v_gene: TRBV5-4; abundance: .; d_gene: TRBD1; j_gene: TRBJ2-5; CDR3aa: CASSLSGQGAETQYF; CDR3nt: TGTGCCAGCAGCTTGTCAGGGCAGGGGGCAGAGACCCAGTACTTC
len: 15; v_gene: TRBV2; abundance: .; d_gene: TRBD1; j_gene: TRBJ1-5; CDR3aa: CASRQGVGGNQPQHF; CDR3nt: TGTGCCAGCCGACAGGGGGTTGGAGGCAATCAGCCCCAGCATTTT
len: 14; v_gene: TRBV28; abundance: once; d_gene: TRBD2; j_gene: TRBJ2-7; CDR3aa: CASRKAGGHYEQYF; CDR3nt: TGTGCCAGCAGAAAAGCGGGAGGACACTACGAGCAGTACTTC
len: 15; v_gene: TRBV7-9; abundance: .; d_gene: .; j_gene: TRBJ2-1; CDR3aa: CASSFGASYYNEQFF; CDR3nt: TGTGCCAGCAGCTTTGGAGCAAGCTACTACAATGAGCAGTTCTTC
len: 17; v_gene: TRBV11-2; abundance: .; d_gene: .; j_gene: TRBJ2-4; CDR3aa: CASSSHRQLLAKNIQYF; CDR3nt: TGTGCCAGCAGCTCCCACCGACAGTTACTAGCCAAAAACATTCAGTACTTC
len: 13; v_gene: TRBV7-9; abundance: .; d_gene: TRBD1; j_gene: TRBJ2-2; CDR3aa: CASSLGGQVELFF; CDR3nt: TGTGCCAGCAGCTTGGGGGGACAGGTGGAGCTGTTTTTT
len: 18; v_gene: TRBV21-1; abundance: .; d_gene: .; j_gene: TRBJ2-7; CDR3aa: CASSKVTLTDGQARAQYF; CDR3nt: TGTGCCAGCAGCAAAGTCACACTAACTGACGGACAGGCAAGAGCGCAGTACTTC
len: 14; v_gene: TRBV7-2; abundance: .; d_gene: .; j_gene: TRBJ2-3; CDR3aa: CASSSDRFTDTQYF; CDR3nt: TGTGCCAGCAGCTCGGACAGATTCACAGATACGCAGTATTTT
len: 19; v_gene: TRBV7-9; abundance: .; d_gene: TRBD2; j_gene: TRBJ2-3; CDR3aa: CASNLYYGTGRASTDTQYF; CDR3nt: TGTGCCAGCAACTTATATTATGGAACCGGGAGGGCTAGCACAGATACGCAGTATTTT
len: 14; v_gene: TRBV30; abundance: .; d_gene: .; j_gene: TRBJ1-5; CDR3aa: CAWSFPGSNQPQHF; CDR3nt: TGTGCCTGGAGTTTCCCAGGCAGCAATCAGCCCCAGCATTTT
len: 12; v_gene: TRBV27; abundance: .; d_gene: .; j_gene: TRBJ2-7; CDR3aa: CASGPGSYEQYF; CDR3nt: TGTGCCAGCGGTCCGGGCTCCTACGAGCAGTACTTC
len: 14; v_gene: TRBV6-5; abundance: .; d_gene: TRBD1; j_gene: TRBJ1-1; CDR3aa: CASSLDRGITEAFF; CDR3nt: TGTGCCAGCAGCTTGGACAGGGGTATAACTGAAGCTTTCTTT
len: 13; v_gene: TRBV9; abundance: once; d_gene: .; j_gene: TRBJ2-5; CDR3aa: CASSGGGWETQYF; CDR3nt: TGTGCCAGCAGCGGGGGCGGTTGGGAGACCCAGTACTTC
len: 14; v_gene: TRBV27; abundance: once; d_gene: .; j_gene: TRBJ1-1; CDR3aa: CASSFEGVNTEAFF; CDR3nt: TGTGCCAGCAGTTTTGAGGGCGTGAACACTGAAGCTTTCTTT
len: 18; v_gene: TRBV4-3; abundance: .; d_gene: TRBD2; j_gene: TRBJ2-2; CDR3aa: CASSQDYRLAGEAGELFF; CDR3nt: TGCGCCAGCAGCCAGGACTATCGACTAGCGGGCGAGGCCGGGGAGCTGTTTTTT
len: 21; v_gene: TRBV5-1; abundance: .; d_gene: .; j_gene: TRBJ2-3; CDR3aa: CASSLNPVNYNRVASTDTQYF; CDR3nt: TGCGCCAGCAGCTTAAACCCAGTTAACTACAACAGGGTGGCTAGCACAGATACGCAGTATTTT
len: 14; v_gene: TRBV4-2; abundance: .; d_gene: .; j_gene: TRBJ2-3; CDR3aa: CASSQGRSTDTQYF; CDR3nt: TGTGCCAGCAGCCAAGGTCGGAGCACAGATACGCAGTATTTT
len: 15; v_gene: TRBV7-9; abundance: .; d_gene: .; j_gene: TRBJ1-2; CDR3aa: CASSQQGDPNYGYTF; CDR3nt: TGTGCCAGCAGCCAACAGGGTGACCCTAACTATGGCTACACCTTC
len: 17; v_gene: TRBV13; abundance: .; d_gene: TRBD1; j_gene: TRBJ1-1; CDR3aa: CASSLTGTGGAGTEAFF; CDR3nt: TGTGCCAGCAGCCTAACCGGGACAGGGGGCGCTGGGACAGAAGCTTTCTTT
len: 11; v_gene: TRBV12-3/TRBV12-4; abundance: .; d_gene: .; j_gene: TRBJ1-3; CDR3aa: CASSLGNTIYF; CDR3nt: TGTGCCAGCAGTCTTGGAAACACCATATATTTT
len: 15; v_gene: TRBV13; abundance: .; d_gene: TRBD2; j_gene: TRBJ2-1; CDR3aa: CASRVTGGSYNEQFF; CDR3nt: TGTGCCAGCAGGGTTACGGGAGGGTCCTACAATGAGCAGTTCTTC
len: 15; v_gene: TRBV24-1; abundance: once; d_gene: TRBD1; j_gene: TRBJ1-3; CDR3aa: CATTSTGQAGNTIYF; CDR3nt: TGTGCCACCACAAGCACGGGACAGGCTGGAAACACCATATATTTT
len: 15; v_gene: TRBV4-3; abundance: once; d_gene: .; j_gene: TRBJ1-5; CDR3aa: CASSQEALGGQPQHF; CDR3nt: TGCGCCAGCAGCCAAGAAGCCCTAGGGGGTCAGCCCCAGCATTTT
len: 17; v_gene: TRBV28; abundance: .; d_gene: .; j_gene: TRBJ2-7; CDR3aa: CASSFPSGTVSSEEQYF; CDR3nt: TGTGCCAGCAGTTTCCCTTCCGGGACTGTTAGCTCGGAGGAGCAGTACTTC
len: 14; v_gene: TRBV7-2; abundance: .; d_gene: TRBD1; j_gene: TRBJ2-7; CDR3aa: CASSLAGGPYEQYF; CDR3nt: TGTGCCAGCAGCTTGGCAGGGGGCCCCTACGAGCAGTACTTC
len: 18; v_gene: TRBV3-1/TRBV3-2; abundance: .; d_gene: TRBD2; j_gene: TRBJ2-7; CDR3aa: CASSQVGRGGARYYEQYF; CDR3nt: TGTGCCAGCAGCCAAGTTGGTCGGGGGGGGGCCCGATACTACGAGCAGTACTTC
len: 15; v_gene: TRBV27; abundance: .; d_gene: .; j_gene: TRBJ1-2; CDR3aa: CASSLGVPADSGYTF; CDR3nt: TGTGCCAGCAGTTTAGGGGTCCCCGCGGACTCTGGCTACACCTTC
len: 19; v_gene: TRBV4-3; abundance: .; d_gene: .; j_gene: TRBJ2-3; CDR3aa: CASSLRGTGTGRASDTQYF; CDR3nt: TGCGCCAGCAGCCTCCGAGGGACAGGGACCGGGAGGGCCTCAGATACGCAGTATTTT
len: 15; v_gene: TRBV29-1; abundance: .; d_gene: .; j_gene: TRBJ2-3; CDR3aa: CSVEREIFPADTQYF; CDR3nt: TGCAGCGTTGAGAGGGAGATATTCCCCGCAGATACGCAGTATTTT
len: 16; v_gene: TRBV19; abundance: .; d_gene: TRBD2; j_gene: TRBJ2-3; CDR3aa: CASSLLAGKGTDTQYF; CDR3nt: TGTGCCAGTAGTCTCCTAGCGGGGAAAGGCACAGATACGCAGTATTTT
len: 16; v_gene: TRBV7-8; abundance: .; d_gene: TRBD1; j_gene: TRBJ2-5; CDR3aa: CASSFFAGQGGETQYF; CDR3nt: TGTGCCAGCAGCTTTTTTGCGGGACAGGGAGGGGAGACCCAGTACTTC
len: 14; v_gene: TRBV6-7; abundance: .; d_gene: .; j_gene: TRBJ1-1; CDR3aa: CASTITGQRKEAFF; CDR3nt: TGTGCCAGCACCATAACAGGACAGAGGAAAGAAGCTTTCTTT
len: 14; v_gene: TRBV28; abundance: .; d_gene: .; j_gene: TRBJ2-3; CDR3aa: CASSFLQGTDTQYF; CDR3nt: TGTGCCAGCAGTTTTTTACAGGGTACAGATACGCAGTATTTT
len: 14; v_gene: TRBV30; abundance: .; d_gene: .; j_gene: TRBJ1-5; CDR3aa: CAWSVLGGTQPQHF; CDR3nt: TGTGCCTGGAGTGTTTTGGGGGGGACTCAGCCCCAGCATTTT
len: 14; v_gene: TRBV5-1; abundance: .; d_gene: TRBD2; j_gene: TRBJ2-7; CDR3aa: CASSLAGGGYEQYF; CDR3nt: TGCGCCAGCAGCTTGGCGGGGGGAGGCTACGAGCAGTACTTC
len: 12; v_gene: TRBV19; abundance: .; d_gene: TRBD1; j_gene: TRBJ2-7; CDR3aa: CATSGQAYEQYF; CDR3nt: TGTGCCACCTCGGGACAGGCCTACGAGCAGTACTTC
len: 16; v_gene: TRBV6-2/TRBV6-3; abundance: .; d_gene: .; j_gene: TRBJ2-4; CDR3aa: CASSYPKLAKKNIQYF; CDR3nt: TGTGCCAGCAGTTACCCGAAACTAGCAAAGAAAAACATTCAGTACTTC
len: 16; v_gene: TRBV4-1; abundance: .; d_gene: .; j_gene: TRBJ1-4; CDR3aa: CASSPRTQGTNEKLFF; CDR3nt: TGCGCCAGCAGCCCAAGGACACAGGGAACTAATGAAAAACTGTTTTTT
len: 15; v_gene: TRBV19; abundance: .; d_gene: .; j_gene: TRBJ2-1; CDR3aa: CASSIVLRSYNEQFF; CDR3nt: TGTGCCAGTAGTATAGTTCTACGCTCCTACAATGAGCAGTTCTTC
len: 14; v_gene: TRBV20-1; abundance: .; d_gene: .; j_gene: TRBJ2-2; CDR3aa: CSASKGALTGELFF; CDR3nt: TGCAGTGCTAGTAAAGGGGCGCTCACCGGGGAGCTGTTTTTT
len: 15; v_gene: TRBV11-2; abundance: .; d_gene: TRBD1; j_gene: TRBJ2-7; CDR3aa: CASSLGQLVPYEQYF; CDR3nt: TGTGCCAGCAGCCTGGGACAGCTAGTTCCCTACGAGCAGTACTTC
len: 16; v_gene: TRBV7-3; abundance: .; d_gene: .; j_gene: TRBJ2-3; CDR3aa: CASSSIAASSTDTQYF; CDR3nt: TGTGCCAGCAGCTCCATAGCGGCCTCTAGCACAGATACGCAGTATTTT
len: 13; v_gene: TRBV5-4; abundance: .; d_gene: .; j_gene: TRBJ1-1; CDR3aa: CASSDTENTEAFF; CDR3nt: TGTGCCAGCAGCGATACAGAGAACACTGAAGCTTTCTTT
len: 16; v_gene: TRBV7-2; abundance: .; d_gene: TRBD2; j_gene: TRBJ2-7; CDR3aa: CASSFRAGGLTYEQYF; CDR3nt: TGTGCCAGCAGCTTCAGAGCGGGGGGGCTGACCTACGAGCAGTACTTC
len: 15; v_gene: TRBV5-4; abundance: .; d_gene: .; j_gene: TRBJ1-3; CDR3aa: CASSPGPSSGNTIYF; CDR3nt: TGTGCCAGCAGTCCCGGTCCGAGCTCTGGAAACACCATATATTTT
len: 14; v_gene: TRBV5-1; abundance: .; d_gene: .; j_gene: TRBJ1-6; CDR3aa: CASSLTGINSPLHF; CDR3nt: TGCGCCAGCAGCTTAACAGGGATTAATTCACCCCTCCACTTT
len: 13; v_gene: TRBV5-6; abundance: .; d_gene: .; j_gene: TRBJ2-7; CDR3aa: CASSSLNSYEQYF; CDR3nt: TGTGCCAGCAGCTCTTTAAACTCCTACGAGCAGTACTTC